This entry concerns a single T cell receptor beta chain. No antigen is known for it. Base qualities were left out, and no much larger clone turns up one base away. To prepare the library, the immunoSEQ multiplex PCR assay was applied. For the multiplex PCR, a mixture combining 60 forward primers for TCR Vbeta segments and 13 reverse primers for TCR Jbeta segments was used. The CDR3 region of rearranged TCR beta genes was amplified from genomic DNA with a multiplex PCR assay. The Illumina HiSeq System was used to sequence the amplified TCR beta libraries as 87-base-pair reads. The study's own analysis went as follows. A later analysis tallied 75 million to 85 million unique TCR beta chains across the approximately 670 repertoires, and about 10 million of those chains were shared by two or more donors. A nearest-neighbor algorithm error-corrected the raw reads and collapsed the reads into unique sequences, merging closely related sequences to remove PCR and sequencing errors. To assign V, D and J gene segments, CDR3 sequences were aligned to IMGT reference sequences. Each retained sequence needed at least a six-nucleotide match to both a V gene segment and a J gene segment. A rearrangement counted as productive if the CDR3 had no stop codons and remained in frame with V and J, and every other rearrangement counted as non-productive. CDR3 was defined by IMGT convention, running from the second conserved V-encoded cysteine to the conserved J-encoded phenylalanine. In an earlier analysis of around 640 of the donors, sequences lacking an unambiguous match to a single V gene segment were excluded. An earlier analysis of several hundred of the donors called V segments functional above 56.7% productive rearrangements and segregating when the between-donor standard deviation exceeded 5%. A statistical classification framework was developed to diagnose cytomegalovirus status using the catalog of TCR beta chain sequences. A later analysis assigned V and J genes by comparing TCR nucleotide sequences with IMGT/GENE-DB human TR gene sequences. A later analysis assigned CDR3 sequences and most-parsimonious VDJ recombination scenarios with the TCRdist pipeline. A later analysis defined each TCR beta chain by its CDR3 amino acid sequence plus V-gene family, and excluded reads lacking a unique V-gene family. To address suspected cross-contamination and a sequencing artifact, a later analysis removed a few hundred highly shared, low-generation-probability nucleotide sequences. A later analysis calculated a clonal expansion index for each public chain from normalized within-repertoire ranks of inferred template counts. Generation probabilities in a later analysis came from a VDJ recombination model fitted to out-of-frame rearrangements, and those results were checked against IGoR. In a later analysis, hypergeometric tests were used to score TCR-TCR, TCR-HLA and TCR-CMV co-occurrence, with a repertoire-size bias correction applied to TCR pairs. A later analysis estimated false discovery rates by permuting HLA or CMV assignments 20 times. A later analysis grouped co-occurring TCRs with DBSCAN, adding TCRdist sequence similarity when clustering within HLA-allele-positive subsets. Repertoires with fewer than 30,000 or more than 120,000 public chains were left out of co-occurrence clustering, as were a few repertoires with anomalous nucleotide sharing. TCRdb limited this immuneACCESS table to in-frame rearrangements with V and J called. A share of clones is missing; checked studies link under half to unresolved V genes, and the rest is unexplained. V, J and clone size derive from that table, while D and trimming were established from the DNA sequence. For this sample there are some 150,000 clones; approximately 9% appear just once. Together, the top ten hold about 7.5% of the sample.

Relative to germline, V is missing 3 bases and J is missing 5 bases, with 8 bases of the junction outside any gene match. Measured from the cysteine to the phenylalanine, the CDR3 is 16 residues long. This entry keeps only the CDR3 DNA: 48 bases, framed from base 1. Reading the germline V gene gives CDR1 SGDLS and CDR2 YYNGEE. The cohort was made up of under 800 healthy bone marrow donors. All cohort members were sampled while nominally healthy, although unrecorded immune exposures were likely present. The donor tested CMV seropositive and was one of the 289 seropositive cohort members. A peripheral blood sample was collected from each donor, and TCR beta sequencing was performed on peripheral blood mononuclear cells. Genomic DNA was extracted from the blood cell samples with the Qiagen DNeasy Blood Extraction Kit. The data were obtained in a study of cytomegalovirus exposure and HLA in healthy donors (dated by TCRdb to 2015 to 2018). About the full investigation: An earlier analysis of some 620 of the donors reported 276 Gb of sequence data and around 100 million unique TCR beta sequences obtained from some 200 million T cells. Roughly 300 gigabases of sequencing data and some 85 million unique TCR sequences were included in an early release covering under 650 HLA-typed donors. The genetic ancestry cluster associated with self-reported Caucasian donors included about 84% of the roughly 380 genotyped donors. The study aimed to test whether cataloging public T cell receptors could reveal signatures of past pathogen exposure. The T cell repertoires of 666 subjects were profiled by immunosequencing and related to cytomegalovirus serostatus. Besides the first cohort of around 670 subjects, a separate validation cohort made up of about 120 different subjects was used. High-throughput TCR immunosequencing, statistical association of individual TCRs with disease status, and machine learning were combined to predict cytomegalovirus infection status. To study patterns of TCR occurrence, a later analysis re-analyzed previously published TCR beta repertoires from more than 550 donors and added high-resolution HLA genotyping. The later analysis used no new phenotypic data to find candidate immune exposures, relying instead on TCR beta sequences and their occurrence across donors. An earlier analysis of around 640 of the donors used high-throughput TCR beta sequencing to judge whether each TCR beta V gene segment behaved as functional or pseudogenic. Donor age, sex, ethnicity and CMV serostatus were compiled alongside the repertoire data. In a later genetic analysis, genome-wide SNP genotypes for 398 of the 666 donors were used, and that subset was treated as a discovery cohort. Every discovery cohort repertoire had been produced on one sequencing platform. HLA typing included class I and class II loci at four-digit resolution. The number of donors typed differed by locus, with 629-630 for A, B, C, DRB1 and DQB1, about 500 for DQA1, about 610 for DPA1, and roughly 450 for DPB1. Several DR-DQ haplotypes were treated as single units for association and clustering because of strong linkage in the cohort. Across approximately 400 genotyped donors of the cohort, an average of roughly 230,000 unique TCR beta nucleotide sequences per donor were sequenced, and around 19% of those sequences were non-productive. General conclusions and limits of the study: When HLA alleles, especially DR and DQ, strongly co-occurred, TCR associations were difficult to assign to individual alleles. In the study, about 150 TCR beta chains were listed as associated with cytomegalovirus. Because HLA typing was unavailable for some donors at each locus, only the typed subset was used in association tests. Roughly uniform sequencing depth across donors was assumed in presence/absence analyses, although this assumption may not hold. An earlier analysis of approximately 500 of the donors showed that most TCR beta V segments appeared in productive rearrangements either about 87% or about 30% of the time, which broadly matched IMGT annotations. In this cohort, only TCR beta chains were sequenced, and detectable features were limited by the absence of alpha or paired-chain data. According to a later analysis, TCR association rates differed among HLA loci, with DRB1 alleles showing the most associated TCRs and HLA-C alleles showing the fewest. V-gene and J-gene trimming of TCR beta chains was associated with a missense DCLRE1C variant in a later genetic analysis, and the association was replicated in an independent cohort. A further reported finding was that TCR beta sequences accurately predicted the HLA-A and HLA-B alleles for most subjects in the first cohort. In a later analysis, around 15,000 TCR beta sequences were associated with specific HLA alleles at a false discovery rate of 0.05. Correlated functional status among segregating V segments might be attributable to linkage disequilibrium, but an unknown experimental factor could not be ruled out. Because counts were too low, seventeen rarely observed V segments, including chromosome 9 orphons, were excluded from the earlier analysis of 587 of the donors. The classifier was reported to diagnose cytomegalovirus status with high specificity and sensitivity in both the original cohort and the validation cohort. For the cohort, immune exposure information was limited to CMV serostatus. Compared with equally common non-associated chains, HLA-associated TCR beta chains in a later analysis were more clonally expanded and had lower generation probabilities. In a later analysis, several top co-occurrence clusters were reported to appear linked to parvovirus B19, influenza, CMV and Epstein-Barr virus. Compared with the approximately 710-donor mean, donors in an Asian-associated ancestry cluster had fewer N-insertions in productive TCRs, according to a later genetic analysis. The sequencing pipeline was judged likely to have produced a cluster of highly shared sequence variants as a technical artifact. Most TCR sequences were seen in very few donors, while some public TCRs were found in many individuals. In a later analysis, most CMV-associated TCR beta chains were found to appear HLA-restricted, with HLA associations seemingly driven largely by CMV exposure. In vitro tests confirmed that a few of the cytomegalovirus-associated TCR beta chains recognize cytomegalovirus antigens. According to the authors, the approach could potentially be generalized to other disease states and immunological phenotypes. Some IMGT-functional V segments, including TRBV6-2 and TRBV6-3, could not be told apart with the 87-base-pair reads, so those segments were excluded.

Sequenced sample: PBMCs. The sequence joins TRBV9 to TRBJ2-5; 12 junctional bases match TRBD1. The TCR was taken from a woman aged 40-49 years in good health and CMV-seropositive. The CDR3 region: CASSGQGQGARETQYF. The base sequence is TGTGCCAGCAGCGGCCAGGGACAGGGGGCAAGGGAGACCCAGTACTTC.